This T cell receptor beta chain appears in the sequencing data of a study of PD-L1 blockade in urothelial cancer. Study details: Blood was evaluated 3 weeks (second dose) and 6 weeks after therapy began.

Sampling of each patient yielded between 1 and 8 specimens, collected pretreatment and on-treatment. V lost 4 bases to trimming and J lost 1 base, with 14 bases between them. CDR3 length equals 14 residues. Looked up from germline, CDR1 is GTSNPN and CDR2 is SVGIG (reference sequence). The data were produced by immunoSEQ multiplex PCR, yet TCRdb's version contains in-frame clones alone and is incomplete. This sample has about 20,000 clones, with roughly 88% found just once. The chain joins TRBV30 to TRBJ2-7; TRBD1 might be the D (6 bases). The sequencing used PBMCs, collected around atezolizumab (anti-PD-L1) treatment. The TCR was taken from a man over 45 with urothelial cancer. CDR3 coding DNA: TGTGCCTGGAATCGCCGACAGGCATCCTACGAGCAGTACTTC. This encodes CAWNRRQASYEQYF.